What follows are 23 T cell receptor beta chains derived from one specimen sequenced in a study of blood T cells in healthy people across ages. PCR was performed a second time for about 7 to 12 cycles using a sample-barcoded 5' primer and a J-beta primer mix. TCRdb re-derived calls from the 5' RACE reads in MiXCR, one entry per CDR3 protein. The sample records some 670,000 distinct CDR3 sequences, approximately 52% being singletons. Specimen: blood. The receptors were sampled from a woman at least 80 years old in good health.

CDR3 amino acids: CSVERTSGSEQYF. CDR3 in DNA: TGCAGCGTTGAAAGGACTAGCGGTTCCGAGCAGTACTTC. The V gene is TRBV29-1, the J gene TRBJ2-5; TRBD2 agrees at 10 bases. The J call may be wrong; the DNA end is better matched by TRBJ2-7. Germline CDR1 is SQVTM and CDR2 is ANQGSEA. This CDR3 is 13 amino acids long.

V gene TRBV7-2 combines with J gene TRBJ2-7; no reliable D call. The J call may not be correct, given that the DNA end is closer to TRBJ2-5. This CDR3 region has 14 residues. Looked up from germline, CDR1 is SGHTA and CDR2 is FQGNSA. CDR3 protein: CASSLVGLVETQYF. The CDR3, as DNA: TGTGCCAGCAGCTTAGTCGGGTTGGTAGAGACCCAGTACTTC.

There are a few counts of this clonotype. The chain joins TRBV28 to TRBJ2-2; tentatively, D is TRBD1 (5 bases). This CDR3 has 15 residues. Germline CDR1 is MDHEN and CDR2 is SYDVKM. Trimming removed 1 base at V and 4 bases at J, with 10 bases between. CDR3 sequence: CASSLSRVITGELFF. The CDR3 bases are TGTGCCAGCAGTTTATCCAGGGTCATCACCGGGGAGCTGTTTTTT.

As regards this clonotype: This may be a read error: a much more frequent sequence differs by one nucleotide. The chain has TRBV9 and TRBJ2-5; tentative D call: TRBD1 (6 bases). This CDR3 contains 12 residues. CDR1 SGDLS and CDR2 YYNGEE come from the germline V gene. Deletions cut 3 bases from V and 11 bases from J, with 14 bases between. DNA of the CDR3: TGTGCCAGCAGCGGGGCAGGGGATGAGCAGTACTTC. Amino acid sequence: CASSGAGDEQYF.

This clonotype was counted at least ten times. CDR3 sequence (DNA): TGTGCCAGCAGCATAGGGGGAGGGGACGCAGATACGCAGTATTTT. It is translated as CASSIGGGDADTQYF. This chain links TRBV6-2 or TRBV6-3 with TRBJ2-3; a possible D gene is TRBD2 (7 bases). V lost 6 bases to trimming and J lost 4 bases, with 17 bases between them. Germline CDR1 MNHEY, CDR2 SVGEGT. CDR3 size: 15 residues.

This chain connects TRBV12-3 or TRBV12-4 to TRBJ2-3, with D maybe TRBD1 (6 bases). The CDR3 runs 16 residues. The germline V and J ends were trimmed by 5 bases and 0 bases, with 15 bases remaining between them. CDR3 amino acids: CASSKTGSSSTDTQYF. CDR3 in DNA: TGTGCCAGCAGTAAAACAGGGTCATCTAGCACAGATACGCAGTATTTT.

This clonotype has only a few counts. The chain uses TRBV2 and TRBJ2-1; D remains ambiguous. The CDR3 totals 15 residues. Germline CDR1 and CDR2: SNHLY and FYNNEI. V dropped 6 bases and J dropped 5 bases, with 17 bases sitting between them. The CDR3 here is CASSGGPTINNEQFF. CDR3 DNA sequence: TGTGCCAGCAGCGGTGGGCCCACGATCAACAATGAGCAGTTCTTC.

The V call is TRBV27, the J call TRBJ2-5; 7 bases match TRBD1. With V trimmed by 3 bases and J by 6 bases, 13 bases remained unmatched. The germline V gene has CDR1 MNHEY and CDR2 SMNVEV (reference sequence). CDR3 length: 16 residues. The CDR3 coding sequence is TGTGCCAGCAGTTTGGCTACAGGGGCGCCCTTTAAGACCCAGTACTTC. Protein: CASSLATGAPFKTQYF.

This clonotype was found a few times. This sequence joins TRBV29-1 and TRBJ2-7; D is undetermined. Deletions cut 6 bases from V and 0 bases from J, with 6 bases between. The CDR3 consists of 11 residues. Per the germline V gene, CDR1 is SQVTM and CDR2 is ANQGSEA. In DNA form, the CDR3 reads TGCAGCGTGCGTAGCTCCTACGAGCAGTACTTC. Its protein product is CSVRSSYEQYF.

The genes are TRBV14 and TRBJ2-7; TRBD1 aligns across 9 bases. The germline gives CDR1 SGHDN, CDR2 FVKESK. V lost 3 bases, J lost 4 bases, and 1 base stayed unmatched. This CDR3 spans 13 amino acids. This CDR3 reads CASSQGTGYEQYF. DNA of the CDR3: TGTGCCAGCAGCCAGGGGACAGGGTACGAGCAGTACTTC.

This clonotype occurred a few times. The chain joins TRBV29-1 to TRBJ2-5, with TRBD2 matching 7 bases. Germline trimming cut 8 bases from V and 11 bases from J; bases unmatched to any gene: 23. Germline assignment: CDR1 SQVTM and CDR2 ANQGSEA. This CDR3 has 15 amino acids. CDR3 sequence: CSCAASGTLNNEQYF. DNA of the CDR3: TGCAGCTGCGCCGCAAGCGGGACCCTTAACAATGAGCAGTACTTC. The complete variable domain, with remaining parts taken from reference TRBV29-1 and TRBJ2-5, reads SAVISQKPSRDICQRGTSLTIQCQVDSQVTMMFWYRQQPGQSLTLIATANQGSEATYESGFVIDKFPISRPNLTFSTLTVSNMSPEDSSIYLCSCAASGTLNNEQYFGPGTRLLVL.

The rearrangement joins TRBV7-8 to TRBJ1-1, with 11 bases aligning to TRBD1. The CDR3 sequence is 13 residues long. With 5 bases clipped from V and 8 bases from J, the junction kept 4 bases outside the gene matches. The V gene's germline CDR1 is SGHVS and CDR2 FQNEAQ. CDR3 in amino acids: CASSGDRGCEAFF. DNA of the CDR3: TGTGCCAGCAGCGGGGACAGGGGGTGCGAAGCTTTCTTT.

This clonotype was seen a few times. The chain has TRBV27 and TRBJ2-5; D is perhaps TRBD2 (6 bases). Trimming cost V 0 bases and J 3 bases, with 20 bases left between them. CDR3 length: 18 residues. In germline, CDR1 is MNHEY, CDR2 SMNVEV (reference sequence). DNA of the CDR3: TGTGCCAGCAGTTTATCCGACCCGGGACTCCGGAGGGAAGAGACCCAGTACTTC. Encoded protein: CASSLSDPGLRREETQYF.

This clonotype was detected a few times. One junction end does not reproduce the germline sequence, and a read error may be involved. The CDR3: CATRDSGRSDTQYF. CDR3 nucleotide sequence: TGTGCCACCAGAGATTCAGGGAGGTCAGATACGCAGTATTTT. The chain employs TRBV24-1 and TRBJ2-3; D possibly corresponds to TRBD2 (6 bases). Germline assignment: CDR1 KGHDR and CDR2 SFDVKD. There are 14 residues in the CDR3.

This chain joins TRBV7-9 and TRBJ2-7; no reliable D call. The CDR3 extends over 12 amino acids. Germline assignment: CDR1 SEHNR and CDR2 FQNEAQ (reference sequence). Trimming took 2 bases from V and 6 from J, leaving 8 bases between them. DNA of the CDR3: TGTGCCAGCAGCTTAATGGCCTCCGAGCAGTACTTC. Translation gives CASSLMASEQYF. Together with reference TRBV7-9 and TRBJ2-7, the CDR3 gives the full variable domain: DTGVSQNPRHKITKRGQNVTFRCDPISEHNRLYWYRQTLGQGPEFLTYFQNEAQLEKSRLLSDRFSAERPKGSFSTLEIQRTEQGDSAMYLCASSLMASEQYFGPGTRLTVT.

The chain recombines TRBV20-1 with TRBJ2-1; the D gene is possibly TRBD1 (6 bases). V lost 4 bases to trimming and J lost 9 bases, with 13 bases between them. Per germline, CDR1 DFQATT and CDR2 SNEGSKA (reference sequence). The CDR3 loop spans 12 amino acids. The CDR3 loop reads CSATSRGGEQFF. CDR3 sequence (DNA): TGCAGTGCTACTAGCAGAGGGGGTGAGCAGTTCTTC.

This clonotype was found many times. At one end, the junction sequence differs from germline, possibly due to a read error. V and J are TRBV20-1 and TRBJ1-1; possible D gene TRBD1, 5 bases. The germline CDR1 and CDR2 sequences are DFQATT and SNEGSKA (reference sequence). The CDR3 is 14 residues long. In DNA, the CDR3 is TGCAGTGCAAGAGGGGAGGGCGGCGGGACTGAAGCTTTCTTT. Translation: CSARGEGGGTEAFF.

The V gene is TRBV20-1, the J gene TRBJ1-6; D is unresolved. Germline V lookup: CDR1 DFQATT, CDR2 SNEGSKA (reference sequence). V was cut by 4 bases and J by 0 bases, with 4 bases left in between. This CDR3 has 13 amino acids. The CDR3 bases are TGCAGTGCTAAGGGCTCCTATAATTCACCCCTCCACTTT. Its translation is CSAKGSYNSPLHF.

This clonotype was seen ten or more times. This rearrangement joins TRBV3-1 to TRBJ2-3; a possible D gene is TRBD1 (6 bases). Trimming removed 1 base at V and 11 bases at J, with 10 bases between. The V gene's germline CDR1 is LGHDT and CDR2 YNNKEL (reference sequence). This CDR3 is 12 amino acids long. In DNA, the CDR3 is TGTGCCAGCAGCCAAGCTAGAGGGGGGCAGTATTTT. This translates into CASSQARGGQYF.

V is TRBV5-1 and J is TRBJ2-2; maybe TRBD1 (5 bases). V lost 1 base and J lost 6, with 13 bases in between. Germline loops: CDR1 SGHRS, CDR2 YFSETQ. There are 15 residues in the CDR3. CDR3 residues: CASSLRTLEAGELFF. CDR3 DNA: TGCGCCAGCAGCTTGCGGACATTAGAGGCCGGGGAGCTGTTTTTT.

This clonotype was counted many times. This chain joins TRBV29-1 and TRBJ2-5; D call uncertain. The CDR3 is 13 amino acids. Germline lookup yields CDR1 SQVTM and CDR2 ANQGSEA. CDR3 in amino acids: CSPWDHSRETQYF. DNA for the CDR3: TGCAGTCCCTGGGATCACTCAAGGGAGACCCAGTACTTC.

J is TRBJ2-6 and V is TRBV15; 12 bases align to TRBD2. The CDR3 spans 19 residues. CDR1 is LNHNV and CDR2 is YYDKDF in the germline V gene (reference sequence). V trimming: 0 bases; J trimming: 2 bases; junction bases outside the gene matches: 5. The CDR3 region is CATSRDPASGRAGANVLTF. CDR3 nucleotides: TGTGCCACCAGCAGAGATCCGGCTAGCGGGAGGGCTGGGGCCAACGTCCTGACTTTC.

V gene TRBV27 combines with J gene TRBJ1-1; D call uncertain. The CDR3 is made up of 14 amino acids. The V end lost 4 bases, the J end lost 4 bases, and 13 bases lay between the germline ends. Germline V lookup: CDR1 MNHEY, CDR2 SMNVEV (reference sequence). CDR3 coding DNA: TGTGCCAGCAGTTCAGGAGGTCCGGGCACTGAAGCTTTCTTT. It is translated as CASSSGGPGTEAFF.